A single sample gave rise to the 20 T cell receptor beta chains below, sequenced in a study of cytomegalovirus exposure and HLA in healthy donors. TCRdb keeps only in-frame clones here, not all; method: immunoSEQ multiplex PCR. The repertoire holds 110,000 to 150,000 clones, 80% to 90% seen once, with around 6% in the top ten. Sequenced sample: PBMCs. The receptors come from a woman in her twenties or thirties in good health and CMV-seropositive.

This clone has a single count. V gene TRBV5-5 combines with J gene TRBJ2-5; TRBD2 agrees at 7 bases. V dropped 4 bases and J dropped 3; count of bases not matched to a gene: 12. There are 16 residues in the CDR3. From germline, CDR1 is SGHKS and CDR2 YYEKEE (reference sequence). CDR3: CASSRGDTAAKETQYF. The DNA for the CDR3 is TGTGCCAGCAGCCGGGGGGATACAGCGGCGAAAGAGACCCAGTACTTC.

V and J are TRBV7-9 and TRBJ1-5; 7 bases are shared with TRBD1. V shed 4 bases, J shed 9 bases, and the junction held 12 bases outside the gene matches. The CDR3 length is 15 residues. Germline lookup yields CDR1 SEHNR and CDR2 FQNEAQ (reference sequence). The DNA of the CDR3 is TGTGCCAGCAGCTCAGACTCCACAGGGGAAAGGCCCCAGCATTTT. This translates into CASSSDSTGERPQHF. Variable domain in full (rest from reference TRBV7-9 and TRBJ1-5): DTGVSQNPRHKITKRGQNVTFRCDPISEHNRLYWYRQTLGQGPEFLTYFQNEAQLEKSRLLSDRFSAERPKGSFSTLEIQRTEQGDSAMYLCASSSDSTGERPQHFGDGTRLSIL.

The table lists this clone with a count of one. The same CDR3 arises from other DNA sequences in this sample as well. The J gene is TRBJ2-2, the V gene TRBV7-9; TRBD1 agrees at 9 bases. The CDR3 contains 15 residues. Germline assignment: CDR1 SEHNR and CDR2 FQNEAQ (reference sequence). The junction had 2 bases not matched to a gene; V was cut back by 1 base and J by 5 bases. In DNA form, the CDR3 reads TGTGCCAGCAGCTTAGGACAGGGGGAGACCGGGGAGCTGTTTTTT. Encoded protein: CASSLGQGETGELFF.

This sequence joins TRBV9 and TRBJ2-1, with TRBD1 matching over 12 bases. After removal of 2 bases from V and 10 bases from J, the junction contained 13 bases not matched to a gene. In germline, CDR1 is SGDLS, CDR2 YYNGEE. This CDR3 spans 17 amino acids. The chain's CDR3 is CASSVSTGTGGPLEQFF. CDR3 in DNA: TGTGCCAGCAGCGTGTCTACCGGGACAGGGGGCCCTTTAGAGCAGTTCTTC.

The chain is built from TRBV4-1 and TRBJ2-3; a possible D gene is TRBD2 (5 bases). V lost 2 bases to trimming and J lost 0 bases, with 15 bases between them. Germline CDR1 and CDR2: MGHRA and YSYEKL. CDR3 length: 17 residues. The CDR3 is CASSQSGVATSTDTQYF. The CDR3 region has the DNA TGCGCCAGCAGCCAATCCGGGGTAGCTACTAGCACAGATACGCAGTATTTT.

The J gene is TRBJ2-1, the V gene TRBV7-6; D not certain. The CDR3 has 12 amino acids. CDR1 is SGHVS and CDR2 is FNYEAQ in the germline V gene. Deletions cut 4 bases from V and 7 bases from J, with 8 bases between. CDR3 in DNA: TGTGCCAGCAGCTCCTTGAGGAATGAGCAGTTCTTC. Amino acid sequence: CASSSLRNEQFF.

This chain joins TRBV18 and TRBJ2-3, with 9 positions matching TRBD2. Per germline, CDR1 KGHSH and CDR2 LQKENI. The trim removed 3 bases at V and 2 bases at J, leaving 9 bases unmatched. CDR3 length: 17 amino acids. This CDR3 is CASSPPGSGRLTDTQYF. DNA for the CDR3: TGTGCCAGCTCACCCCCAGGTAGCGGGAGACTCACAGATACGCAGTATTTT.

The chain uses TRBV11-2 and TRBJ2-5; 9 bases are a match to TRBD1. V dropped 5 bases and J dropped 4; count of bases not matched to a gene: 2. Germline V gene lookup returns CDR1 SGHAT and CDR2 FQNNGV. This CDR3 is built from 13 residues. The CDR3 protein is CASSRGQGETQYF. The CDR3 nucleotides are TGTGCCAGCAGCCGGGGACAGGGAGAGACCCAGTACTTC.

The chain joins TRBV28 to TRBJ1-2; the D gene is possibly TRBD1 (6 bases). The germline CDR1 and CDR2 sequences are MDHEN and SYDVKM. The CDR3 consists of 13 residues. V lost 4 bases to trimming and J lost 8 bases, with 14 bases between them. The CDR3 here is CASSSPGALGYTF. The CDR3, as DNA: TGTGCCAGCAGTTCGCCAGGGGCTCTAGGCTACACCTTC.

V usage is TRBV6-5 and J usage is TRBJ2-2; TRBD1 aligns across 7 bases. The germline CDR1 and CDR2 sequences are MNHEY and SVGAGI. J was trimmed by 4 bases and V by 6 bases; bases with no gene match: 8. The CDR3 runs to 15 residues. CDR3 bases: TGTGCCAGCAGATATCGACAGGGTACCACCGGGGAGCTGTTTTTT. It is translated as CASRYRQGTTGELFF.

V gene TRBV7-9 combines with J gene TRBJ2-6; weak D call: TRBD2 (6 bases). V was trimmed by 1 base and J by 2 bases, leaving 18 bases between them. CDR3 length equals 19 residues. Germline values: CDR1 SEHNR, CDR2 FQNEAQ (reference sequence). The CDR3 loop reads CASSLEWSGALPGANVLTF. In nucleotides, the CDR3 is TGTGCCAGCAGCTTAGAGTGGTCGGGAGCTTTACCTGGGGCCAACGTCCTGACTTTC.

The chain links TRBV5-1 to TRBJ2-3; 10 nucleotides align to TRBD2. The CDR3 is made up of 15 amino acids. Looked up from germline, CDR1 is SGHRS and CDR2 is YFSETQ. V gave up 7 bases and J gave up 6 bases; unmatched junction bases: 11. CDR3 residues: CASSGGAGGSDTQYF. The DNA for the CDR3 is TGCGCCAGCTCCGGAGGAGCGGGGGGGAGTGATACGCAGTATTTT.

The rearrangement links TRBV10-3 to TRBJ1-4, with D perhaps matching TRBD1 (5 bases). The CDR3 loop spans 14 amino acids. Germline-derived CDR1 and CDR2 are ENHRY and SYGVKD. V dropped 3 bases and J dropped 6 bases, with 11 bases sitting between them. CDR3 coding DNA: TGTGCCATCAGTGATAGGGCGGGGGATGAAAAACTGTTTTTT. Encoded protein: CAISDRAGDEKLFF.

V usage is TRBV7-8 and J usage is TRBJ2-2; D ambiguous. Germline assignment: CDR1 SGHVS and CDR2 FQNEAQ. V lost 5 bases to trimming and J lost 5 bases, with 15 bases between them. This CDR3 contains 15 residues. The CDR3 here is CASSRVEGRTGELFF. Here the CDR3 DNA reads TGTGCCAGCAGCCGAGTCGAAGGCAGGACCGGGGAGCTGTTTTTT.

Only one count was recorded for this clone. The gene calls are TRBV6-1 and TRBJ2-7; the D is unclear. Trimming removed 0 bases at V and 4 bases at J, with 10 bases between. Germline V gene lookup returns CDR1 MNHNS and CDR2 SASEGT. This CDR3 is built from 14 residues. The chain's CDR3 is CASSEAVDGYEQYF. The CDR3 region has the DNA TGTGCCAGCAGTGAAGCGGTAGACGGGTACGAGCAGTACTTC.

The chain carries TRBV5-1 and TRBJ2-3; 14 bases are a match to TRBD2. The germline V gene encodes CDR1 SGHRS and CDR2 YFSETQ. J lost 5 bases, V lost 3 bases, and 2 bases had no gene match. CDR3 length: 15 residues. The CDR3 here is CASSSTSGREDTQYF. DNA of the CDR3: TGCGCCAGCAGCTCGACTAGCGGGAGGGAAGATACGCAGTATTTT.

This clone was seen a single time. This chain connects TRBV5-1 to TRBJ2-3; D may be TRBD1 (5 bases). The CDR3 covers 15 residues. Deletions cut 3 bases from V and 2 bases from J, with 13 bases between. CDR1 and CDR2 from the germline V gene are SGHRS and YFSETQ. CDR3: CASSSNRRNTDTQYF. As DNA, the CDR3 is TGCGCCAGCAGCTCCAACAGGAGAAACACAGATACGCAGTATTTT.

The V gene is TRBV27, the J gene TRBJ1-2; the match to TRBD1 covers 9 bases. Germline CDR1 and CDR2: MNHEY and SMNVEV (reference sequence). The CDR3 runs to 13 residues. Germline trimming cut 6 bases from V and 7 bases from J; bases unmatched to any gene: 6. CDR3 DNA sequence: TGTGCCAGCAGCTCAGGGACAGGGATTGGCTACACCTTC. Translation: CASSSGTGIGYTF.

This chain uses TRBV7-8 with TRBJ2-2, with 8 bases that match TRBD1. CDR1 is SGHVS, CDR2 FQNEAQ, per germline. J was trimmed by 7 bases and V by 2 bases; bases with no gene match: 6. The CDR3 sequence is 15 residues long. Here the CDR3 DNA reads TGTGCCAGCAGCTTAAGGACAGGGCGTAACGGGGAGCTGTTTTTT. Translated, it gives CASSLRTGRNGELFF.

The V and J genes are TRBV7-3 and TRBJ2-5; 8 bases are shared with TRBD2. Trimming took 2 bases from V and 4 from J; bases not matched to a gene: 0. The CDR3 extends over 13 amino acids. CDR1 is SGHTA, CDR2 FQGTGA, per germline. This chain's CDR3 is CASSLRGGETQYF. For the CDR3, the DNA is TGTGCCAGCAGCTTACGGGGGGGAGAGACCCAGTACTTC. Filled out from reference TRBV7-3 and TRBJ2-5, the complete variable domain reads GAGVSQTPSNKVTEKGKYVELRCDPISGHTALYWYRQSLGQGPEFLIYFQGTGAADDSGLPNDRFFAVRPEGSVSTLKIQRTERGDSAVYLCASSLRGGETQYFGPGTRLLVL.